This T cell receptor (beta chain) came from a study of cytomegalovirus exposure and HLA in healthy donors. Study-level points and caveats: It was 164 TCR beta chains that were listed as cytomegalovirus-associated.

Germline V CDR1 and CDR2: SNHLY, FYNNEI. The CDR3 consists of 13 residues. The V end lost 0 bases, the J end lost 5 bases, and 7 bases lay between the germline ends. To note about this clone: As yet, its antigen is unknown.

Repertoires were generated with immunoSEQ multiplex PCR, while TCRdb's copy carries only in-frame clones and drops some. The sample holds around 60,000 clones, 96% seen once. The material sequenced was PBMCs. The rearrangement uses TRBV2 and TRBJ1-1; D call uncertain. The receptor was isolated from a woman in her late teens or twenties in good health and CMV-seronegative. CDR3 nucleotides: TGTGCCAGCAGTGAAGCCGGGGTTACTGAAGCTTTCTTT. As protein: CASSEAGVTEAFF.